Sequencing of this T cell receptor (beta chain) was carried out in a study of cytomegalovirus exposure and HLA in healthy donors. Study details: For the approximately 360 genotyped donors, approximately 83% fell within the Caucasian-associated ancestry cluster.

The PCR made use of 60 Vbeta and 13 Jbeta primers. Measured with immunoSEQ multiplex PCR; TCRdb has only the in-frame clones, and not every one. The table includes approximately 200,000 clones, approximately 85% detected once. In the case of this clone: Antigen specificity is unknown.

Overall study findings and caveats: TCR beta V- and J-gene trimming was later associated with a missense DCLRE1C variant. In a later analysis, specific HLA alleles were associated with about 18,000 TCR beta sequences at a 0.05 false discovery rate. Through in vitro validation, three CMV-associated chains were shown to be specific for CMV antigens.

The CDR3 loop spans 14 amino acids. Per germline, CDR1 MNHEY and CDR2 SMNVEV (reference sequence). The V gene lost 5 bases and the J gene lost 10 bases, with 15 bases spanning the gap. The receptor was isolated from a girl aged 10 to 17 in good health and CMV-seropositive. The sample taken for sequencing was PBMCs. V usage is TRBV27 and J usage is TRBJ1-6; no reliable D call. CDR3 sequence (DNA): TGTGCCAGCAGTCCTACAAACCGGGGATCACCCCTCCACTTT. Translated: CASSPTNRGSPLHF.